The 25 T cell receptor beta chains given below trace back to one sample, sequenced in a study of blood T cell repertoires in COVID-19. Here immunoSEQ multiplex PCR was the method, and the copy in TCRdb shows in-frame clones only, minus some. The sample holds about 160,000 clones, around four fifths seen once. The sequencing input was peripheral blood. These receptors were taken from a man between 65 and 80 years old with acute or convalescent COVID-19.

This chain links TRBV7-9 with TRBJ2-5; possible D gene TRBD2, 6 bases. This CDR3 is 15 amino acids long. Trimming removed 3 bases from V and 1 base from J, with 12 bases in between. Germline lookup yields CDR1 SEHNR and CDR2 FQNEAQ (reference sequence). CDR3 nucleotide sequence: TGTGCCAGCAGCTTGGCGGGAAGCCTCCAAGAGACCCAGTACTTC. Protein: CASSLAGSLQETQYF.

The chain uses TRBV7-2 and TRBJ1-5; D not certain. V was shortened by 4 bases and J by 10 bases, with 20 bases between the two germline ends. This CDR3 is built from 15 residues. Germline lookup yields CDR1 SGHTA and CDR2 FQGNSA. Here the CDR3 reads CASSSALSRAGPQHF. CDR3 nucleotides: TGTGCCAGCAGCTCCGCTTTAAGTAGGGCGGGCCCCCAGCATTTT.

The chain couples TRBV27 to TRBJ2-7, with 8 bases identical to TRBD2. V was pared by 6 bases and J by 3 bases, with 13 bases of the junction left unmatched. CDR1 is MNHEY, CDR2 SMNVEV, per germline (reference sequence). The CDR3 is 16 residues long. The CDR3 DNA reads as TGTGCCAGCAGGGGACGATCTAGCGGGCCGGACTACGAGCAGTACTTC. Amino acids: CASRGRSSGPDYEQYF.

V and J are TRBV10-3 and TRBJ2-5, with 10 positions matching TRBD2. The ends lost 4 bases at V and 4 bases at J; junction bases unmatched: 9. The CDR3 is 16 amino acids. The V gene's germline CDR1 is ENHRY and CDR2 SYGVKD. The CDR3 nucleotides are TGTGCCATCAGTGGGGGTCTAGCGGGAGCCCCAGAGACCCAGTACTTC. This sequence encodes CAISGGLAGAPETQYF.

Here the CDR3 reads CASRDRTGSSGANVLTF. Written as DNA, the CDR3 is TGTGCCAGTAGGGATCGGACAGGGAGCTCTGGGGCCAACGTCCTGACTTTC. J is TRBJ2-6 and V is TRBV19; 8 bases are shared with TRBD1. V lost 6 bases, J lost 0 bases, and 7 bases stayed unmatched. The CDR3 spans 17 residues. Per the germline V gene, CDR1 is LNHDA and CDR2 is SQIVND (reference sequence).

This chain uses TRBV6-5 with TRBJ2-3, with 7 bases identical to TRBD2. The CDR3 loop spans 15 amino acids. In germline, CDR1 is MNHEY, CDR2 SVGAGI. Unmatched junction bases numbered 7, after V lost 4 bases and J lost 3 bases. The CDR3 nucleotides are TGTGCCAGCAGTTCCCCCCGGCGGGGGACAGATACGCAGTATTTT. It codes for CASSSPRRGTDTQYF.

The chain links TRBV27 to TRBJ1-6, with TRBD1 as a possible D gene (5 bases). This CDR3 comprises 18 residues. V lost 3 bases and J lost 0, with 15 bases in between. Germline V gives CDR1 MNHEY, CDR2 SMNVEV (reference sequence). Written as DNA, the CDR3 is TGTGCCAGCAGTTTCGGGGGTTTACAGAGCTCCTATAATTCACCCCTCCACTTT. This translates into CASSFGGLQSSYNSPLHF.

This rearrangement joins TRBV28 to TRBJ1-1; 8 bases fit TRBD1. The CDR3 runs to 14 residues. J lost 5 bases, V lost 6 bases, and 8 bases had no gene match. The germline gives CDR1 MDHEN, CDR2 SYDVKM. CDR3 loop: CASSRAGGSTEAFF. CDR3 nucleotide sequence: TGTGCCAGCAGCCGCGCAGGGGGCTCGACTGAAGCTTTCTTT.

V and J are TRBV24-1 and TRBJ1-2; D uncertain. The CDR3 has 13 residues. The germline CDR1 and CDR2 sequences are KGHDR and SFDVKD. Trimming pared 9 bases from V and 4 bases from J, leaving 14 bases between. The CDR3 coding sequence is TGTGCCACCTTGGACTCAAAAACCTATGGCTACACCTTC. It specifies CATLDSKTYGYTF.

The CDR3 nucleotides are TGTGCCAGCACCCTAGCCCTGCAGCAGGATGAGCAGTTCTTC. Translation: CASTLALQQDEQFF. The chain couples TRBV7-2 to TRBJ2-1, with D maybe TRBD2 (5 bases). Germline V lookup: CDR1 SGHTA, CDR2 FQGNSA. The CDR3 totals 14 residues. The ends were cut back, 7 bases at V and 8 bases at J, with 18 bases in the middle.

The rearrangement joins TRBV5-4 to TRBJ2-7; TRBD1 matches 7 bases. Germline V lookup: CDR1 SGHNT, CDR2 YYREEE (reference sequence). J was trimmed by 1 base and V by 4 bases; bases with no gene match: 2. This CDR3 spans 13 amino acids. The CDR3 nucleotides are TGTGCCAGCAGCGACAGGGTTTCCTACGAGCAGTACTTC. Translated, it gives CASSDRVSYEQYF. Together with reference TRBV5-4 and TRBJ2-7, the CDR3 gives the full variable domain: ETGVTQSPTHLIKTRGQQVTLRCSSQSGHNTVSWYQQALGQGPQFIFQYYREEENGRGNFPPRFSGLQFPNYSSELNVNALELDDSALYLCASSDRVSYEQYFGPGTRLTVT.

This clone was picked up one time. This chain connects TRBV4-1 to TRBJ2-3; 7 bases agree with TRBD2. The trim removed 4 bases at V and 5 bases at J, leaving 9 bases unmatched. CDR1 is MGHRA and CDR2 is YSYEKL in the germline V gene. The CDR3 length is 15 residues. This CDR3 is CASSRSLAVGDTQYF. DNA of the CDR3: TGCGCCAGCAGCCGAAGCCTAGCGGTCGGAGATACGCAGTATTTT.

This clone came up a few times. This rearrangement joins TRBV2 to TRBJ1-2, with 9 bases matching TRBD1. The CDR3 consists of 14 residues. Germline assignment: CDR1 SNHLY and CDR2 FYNNEI. J gave up 3 bases and V 5 bases, and 4 bases lay outside the gene matches. The CDR3 DNA follows: TGTGCCAGCAGTACCAGGACAGGGGACTATGGCTACACCTTC. Translation gives CASSTRTGDYGYTF.

The chain is built from TRBV10-1 and TRBJ2-7; D ambiguous. CDR1 and CDR2 from the germline V gene are WNHNN and SYGVQD (reference sequence). V was pared by 0 bases and J by 7 bases, with 10 bases between. CDR3 length: 13 residues. The CDR3 bases are TGCGCCAGCAGTGAGTCGGTGGCTTATGAGCAGTACTTC. Translating it yields CASSESVAYEQYF.

The chain uses TRBV19 and TRBJ2-7, with 8 bases matching TRBD2. Germline CDR1 LNHDA, CDR2 SQIVND (reference sequence). Trimming removed 4 bases from V and 3 bases from J; junction bases left unmatched: 14. The CDR3 runs to 17 residues. CDR3 sequence: CASSKGLVSGIGYEQYF. DNA of the CDR3: TGTGCCAGTAGTAAAGGGTTGGTTAGCGGGATTGGCTACGAGCAGTACTTC.

The chain is built from TRBV14 and TRBJ1-6; D is ambiguous. This CDR3 is built from 13 residues. V was trimmed by 0 bases and J by 13 bases, leaving 10 bases between them. Germline CDR1 is SGHDN and CDR2 is FVKESK. The CDR3 nucleotides are TGTGCCAGCAGCCAAGAGCCGCTTGCGCCCCTCCACTTT. This encodes CASSQEPLAPLHF. Using reference TRBV14 and TRBJ1-6 for the parts outside the CDR3, the full variable domain is EAGVTQFPSHSVIEKGQTVTLRCDPISGHDNLYWYRRVMGKEIKFLLHFVKESKQDESGMPNNRFLAERTGGTYSTLKVQPAELEDSGVYFCASSQEPLAPLHFGNGTRLTVT.

This chain connects TRBV19 to TRBJ2-3; D might be TRBD2 (6 bases). V lost 10 bases to trimming and J lost 8 bases, with 13 bases between them. CDR1 and CDR2 (germline): LNHDA, SQIVND (reference sequence). The CDR3 has 11 residues. CDR3 sequence: CATRSGVTQYF. CDR3 in DNA: TGTGCCACGCGGTCGGGAGTTACGCAGTATTTT.

This rearrangement joins TRBV5-1 to TRBJ1-4; 9 positions match TRBD1. The CDR3 length is 13 residues. V trimming: 4 bases; J trimming: 11 bases; junction bases outside the gene matches: 6. Germline V gene lookup returns CDR1 SGHRS and CDR2 YFSETQ. The CDR3 region is CASSDGQGWKLFF. Written as DNA, the CDR3 is TGCGCCAGCAGCGACGGACAGGGGTGGAAACTGTTTTTT.

The V and J genes are TRBV7-2 and TRBJ2-5; TRBD1 is a possible D gene (6 bases). The germline gives CDR1 SGHTA, CDR2 FQGNSA. V shed 1 base and J shed 0 bases, with 18 bases lying between them. This CDR3 has 18 residues. CDR3 residues: CASSLVGRGTSYQETQYF. The CDR3 region has the DNA TGTGCCAGCAGCTTAGTTGGCAGGGGCACATCGTACCAAGAGACCCAGTACTTC.

V gene TRBV7-8 combines with J gene TRBJ2-3; 7 bases match TRBD2. Trimming at V came to 1 base and at J to 3 bases, leaving 7 bases not matched to a gene. Germline lookup yields CDR1 SGHVS and CDR2 FQNEAQ. The length of the CDR3 is 16 residues. The CDR3 coding sequence is TGTGCCAGCAGCTTAGTGGCGGGAGCTGGGACAGATACGCAGTATTTT. Amino acids: CASSLVAGAGTDTQYF. Variable domain in full (rest from reference TRBV7-8 and TRBJ2-3): GAGVSQSPRYKVAKRGQDVALRCDPISGHVSLFWYQQALGQGPEFLTYFQNEAQLDKSGLPSDRFFAERPEGSVSTLKIQRTQQEDSAVYLCASSLVAGAGTDTQYFGPGTRLTVL.

There are a few counts of this clone. The rearrangement uses TRBV12-2 and TRBJ1-1. TRBV12-2 is annotated as a pseudogene. The CDR3 extends over 15 amino acids. DNA of the CDR3: TGTGCAAGTCGCTTAGCGCCGACGGGGAACACTGAAGCTTTCTTT. Protein: CASRLAPTGNTEAFF.

The chain carries TRBV5-1 and TRBJ1-6, with D possibly being TRBD1 (5 bases). Germline V CDR1 and CDR2: SGHRS, YFSETQ. This CDR3 has 14 residues. Trimming cost V 5 bases and J 6 bases, with 12 bases left between them. CDR3 sequence reads: CASSQGILNSPLHF. The CDR3 region has the DNA TGCGCCAGCAGTCAGGGAATACTTAATTCACCCCTCCACTTT.

The chain joins TRBV3-1 (or the pseudogene TRBV3-2) to TRBJ1-4; maybe TRBD1 (5 bases). Trimming removed 4 bases at V and 8 bases at J, with 20 bases between. This CDR3 is 16 amino acids long. The germline CDR1 and CDR2 sequences are LGHDT and YNNKEL (reference sequence). The CDR3 sequence is CASSRQTEGFGEKLFF. CDR3 DNA sequence: TGTGCCAGCAGCCGACAAACGGAGGGGTTCGGGGAAAAACTGTTTTTT.

The chain recombines TRBV7-9 with TRBJ1-2, with 7 positions matching TRBD1. The germline V gene encodes CDR1 SEHNR and CDR2 FQNEAQ (reference sequence). The V gene end was trimmed by 1 base and the J gene end by 10 bases; junction bases not matched to a gene: 6. This CDR3 region has 13 residues. The CDR3 DNA sequence: TGTGCCAGCAGCTTAGAACAGGGGAGCCCCTACACCTTC. Translated: CASSLEQGSPYTF. The whole variable domain, remainder taken from reference TRBV7-9 and TRBJ1-2, is DTGVSQNPRHKITKRGQNVTFRCDPISEHNRLYWYRQTLGQGPEFLTYFQNEAQLEKSRLLSDRFSAERPKGSFSTLEIQRTEQGDSAMYLCASSLEQGSPYTFGSGTRLTVV.

This sequence joins TRBV5-1 and TRBJ1-1; weak D call: TRBD1 (5 bases). Germline V gives CDR1 SGHRS, CDR2 YFSETQ. Trimming pared 4 bases from V and 4 bases from J, leaving 14 bases between. The CDR3 sequence is 14 residues long. The CDR3 is CASSDQGSSTEAFF. DNA for the CDR3: TGCGCCAGCAGCGACCAGGGCAGTAGCACTGAAGCTTTCTTT.